These T cell receptor beta chains were read from a single sample in a study of radiotherapy plus CTLA-4 blockade in lung cancer. Measured with immunoSEQ multiplex PCR; TCRdb has only the in-frame clones, and not every one. The data contain more than 90,000 clones, about 91% of them seen just once; the ten biggest clones take up under 5.5%. The sample here was peripheral blood, taken from a patient treated with radiotherapy plus ipilimumab. Source of these receptors: a human donor with non-small cell lung cancer that progressed on radiotherapy plus ipilimumab. CDR3s leave out the opening cysteine and the closing phenylalanine or tryptophan.

V gene	CDR3 protein
TRBV19	ATKGLLMNTEAF
TRBV11-3	ASRTSGEDKETQY
TRBV5-1	ASSFSTGTEAF
TRBV18	ASSPSGGEGTEAF
TRBV9	ASSENPGTGTYEQY
TRBV14	ASSRRGNTIY
TRBV9	ASSVEGSGAYEQY
TRBV7-8	ASTSPLGIGNTIY
TRBV7-6	ASSGGVGGSYNEQF
TRBV29-1	SVRGVISGANVLT
TRBV7-7	ASSLSVGDTQY
TRBV30	AWSKAGVGNEQF
TRBV6-6	ASSPGGDTEAF
TRBV25-1	ASSESHSTDTQY
TRBV6-5	ASSSTNTYEQY
TRBV15	ATSIGEGTEAF
TRBV25-1	ASSHFAGPADEQY
TRBV6-1	ASLLGGVNTEAF
TRBV2	ASSERGGWEQY
TRBV6-5	ASSYGGNNYGYT
TRBV5-4	ASSLTVNSYNEQF
TRBV25-1	ASSPLSGGAWPF
TRBV5-1	ASSASLAGGGPF
TRBV4-1	ASSQDPGASNQPQH
TRBV18	ASSPTTDQVRGYT
TRBV2	ASSELLPNTGELF
TRBV25-1	ASSVGVFEQY
TRBV7-9	ASSVSGTGIYNEQF
TRBV18	ASSPALRQGFNYGYT
TRBV12-5	ASGFAGGYT
TRBV5-1	ASSLFRGTADTQY
TRBV27	ASSLSSWPSDEQY
TRBV28	ASSLYREAF
TRBV2	ASSDLAGAYNEQF
TRBV5-6	ASSLAGVETQY
TRBV14	ASSPLGGRNTEAF
TRBV2	ASSPGWRGDLDEQF
TRBV6-5	ASRRQGRAEAF
TRBV5-1	ASSPGQGNQPQH
TRBV6-5	ASTRGGELF